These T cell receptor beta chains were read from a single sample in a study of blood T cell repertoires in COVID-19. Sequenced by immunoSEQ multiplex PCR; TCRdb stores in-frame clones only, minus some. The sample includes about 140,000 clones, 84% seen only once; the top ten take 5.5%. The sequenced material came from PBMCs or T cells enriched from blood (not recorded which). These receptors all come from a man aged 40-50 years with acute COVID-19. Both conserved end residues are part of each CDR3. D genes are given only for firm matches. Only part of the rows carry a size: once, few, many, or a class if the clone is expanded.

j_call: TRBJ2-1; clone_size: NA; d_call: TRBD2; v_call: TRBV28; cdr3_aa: CASRPTSGVRDEQFF; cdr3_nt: TGTGCCAGCAGACCGACTAGCGGAGTTCGGGATGAGCAGTTCTTC
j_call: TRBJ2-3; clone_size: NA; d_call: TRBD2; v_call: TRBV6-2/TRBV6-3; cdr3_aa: CASSLAGGSMDTQYF; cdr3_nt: TGTGCCAGCAGTTTAGCGGGGGGGTCGATGGATACGCAGTATTTT
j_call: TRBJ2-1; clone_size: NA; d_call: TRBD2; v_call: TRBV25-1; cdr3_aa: CASSRAGEAVNEQFF; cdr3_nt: TGTGCCAGCAGTCGAGCGGGAGAGGCGGTGAATGAGCAGTTCTTC
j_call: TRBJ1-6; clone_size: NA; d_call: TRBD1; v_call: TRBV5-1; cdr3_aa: CASSLGLQGDSPLHF; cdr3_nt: TGCGCCAGCAGCTTGGGTTTGCAGGGGGATTCACCCCTCCACTTT
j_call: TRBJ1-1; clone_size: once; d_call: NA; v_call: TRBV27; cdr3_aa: CASSLNGREAFF; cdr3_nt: TGTGCCAGCAGTTTAAATGGCAGGGAAGCTTTCTTT
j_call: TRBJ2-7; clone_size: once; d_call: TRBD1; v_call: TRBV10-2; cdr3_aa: CASSEAPGQGLYEQYF; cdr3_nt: TGCGCCAGCAGTGAGGCCCCGGGACAGGGGCTCTACGAGCAGTACTTC
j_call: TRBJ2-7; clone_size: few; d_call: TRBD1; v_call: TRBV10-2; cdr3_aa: CASRLGQGTYEQYF; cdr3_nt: TGCGCCAGCAGATTAGGACAGGGCACCTACGAGCAGTACTTC
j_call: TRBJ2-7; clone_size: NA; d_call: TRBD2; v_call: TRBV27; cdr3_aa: CASSLTGTRVFYEQYF; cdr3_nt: TGTGCCAGCAGTTTAACCGGGACTAGAGTGTTCTACGAGCAGTACTTC
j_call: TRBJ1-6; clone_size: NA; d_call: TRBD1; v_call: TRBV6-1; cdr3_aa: CASSDSWTGFSSYNSPLHF; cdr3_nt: TGTGCCAGCAGTGATTCATGGACAGGATTTAGCTCCTATAATTCACCCCTCCACTTT
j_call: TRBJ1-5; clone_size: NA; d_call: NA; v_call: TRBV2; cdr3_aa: CASSLPYQPQHF; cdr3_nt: TGTGCCAGCAGTCTCCCGTATCAGCCCCAGCATTTT
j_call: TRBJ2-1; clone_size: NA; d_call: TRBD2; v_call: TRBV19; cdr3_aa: CASSFRTSGLYNEQFF; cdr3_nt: TGTGCCAGTAGTTTTAGGACTAGCGGACTCTACAATGAGCAGTTCTTC
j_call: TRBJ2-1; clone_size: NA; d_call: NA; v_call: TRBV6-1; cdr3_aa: CASSEPGGISYNEQFF; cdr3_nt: TGTGCCAGCAGTGAGCCCGGGGGTATCTCCTACAATGAGCAGTTCTTC
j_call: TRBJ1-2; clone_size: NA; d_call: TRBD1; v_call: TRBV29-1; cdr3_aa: CSVAGTGGDGGYTF; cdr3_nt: TGCAGCGTTGCAGGGACAGGGGGCGACGGTGGCTACACCTTC
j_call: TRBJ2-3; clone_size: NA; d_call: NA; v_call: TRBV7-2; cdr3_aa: CASSPEQEDTQYF; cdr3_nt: TGTGCCAGCAGCCCGGAACAGGAAGATACGCAGTATTTT
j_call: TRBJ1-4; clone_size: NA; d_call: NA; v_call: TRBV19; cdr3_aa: CASSTAEGNEKLFF; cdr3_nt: TGTGCCAGTAGTACCGCGGAAGGCAATGAAAAACTGTTTTTT
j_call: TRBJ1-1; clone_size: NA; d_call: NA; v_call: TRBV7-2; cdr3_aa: CASSLAVGGITEAFF; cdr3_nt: TGTGCCAGCAGCTTAGCCGTCGGAGGGATCACTGAAGCTTTCTTT
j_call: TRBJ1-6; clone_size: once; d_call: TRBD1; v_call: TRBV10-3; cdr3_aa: CATEPGGSFSYNSPLHF; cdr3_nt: TGTGCCACCGAACCAGGGGGGTCGTTCTCCTATAATTCACCCCTCCACTTT
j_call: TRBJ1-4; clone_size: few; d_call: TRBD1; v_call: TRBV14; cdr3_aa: CASSRTGVSEKLFF; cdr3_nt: TGTGCCAGCAGCCGGACAGGGGTTAGCGAAAAACTGTTTTTT
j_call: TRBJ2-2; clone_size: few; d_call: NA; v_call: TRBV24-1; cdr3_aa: CATSLNTGELFF; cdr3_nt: TGTGCCACCAGCTTGAACACCGGGGAGCTGTTTTTT
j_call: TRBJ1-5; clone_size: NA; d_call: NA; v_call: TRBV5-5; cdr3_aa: CASSWDNNQPQHF; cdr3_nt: TGTGCCAGCAGCTGGGACAACAATCAGCCCCAGCATTTT
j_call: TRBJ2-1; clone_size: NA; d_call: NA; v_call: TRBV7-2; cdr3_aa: CASSLGRLAAGNEQFF; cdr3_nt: TGTGCCAGCAGCTTAGGTCGGTTAGCGGCAGGCAATGAGCAGTTCTTC
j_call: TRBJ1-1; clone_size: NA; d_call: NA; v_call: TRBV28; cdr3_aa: CASSLRQTNTEAFF; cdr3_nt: TGTGCCAGCAGTTTAAGACAGACCAACACTGAAGCTTTCTTT
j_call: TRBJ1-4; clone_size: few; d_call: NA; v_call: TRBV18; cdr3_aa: CASSPNPGGSEKLFF; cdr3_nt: TGTGCCAGCTCACCGAACCCGGGAGGAAGTGAAAAACTGTTTTTT
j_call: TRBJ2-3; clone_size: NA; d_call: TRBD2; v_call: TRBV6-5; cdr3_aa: CATTTSGGIDTQYF; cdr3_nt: TGTGCCACCACGACTAGCGGGGGAATAGATACGCAGTATTTT
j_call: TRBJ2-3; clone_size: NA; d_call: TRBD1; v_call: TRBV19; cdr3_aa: CASSPGTGRTDTQYF; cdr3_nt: TGTGCCAGTAGTCCCGGGACAGGACGAACAGATACGCAGTATTTT
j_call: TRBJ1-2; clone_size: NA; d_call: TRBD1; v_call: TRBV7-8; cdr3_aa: CASSPLGQAYYGYTF; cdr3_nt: TGTGCCAGCAGCCCCCTTGGACAGGCTTACTATGGCTACACCTTC
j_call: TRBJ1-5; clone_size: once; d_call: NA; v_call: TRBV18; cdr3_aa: CASSLAGAINQPQHF; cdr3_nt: TGTGCCAGCTCACTAGCGGGGGCGATCAATCAGCCCCAGCATTTT
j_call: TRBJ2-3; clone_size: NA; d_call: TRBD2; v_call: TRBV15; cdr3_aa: CATSARSGREGRDTQYF; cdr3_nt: TGTGCCACCAGCGCCCGATCGGGGCGGGAGGGCCGGGATACGCAGTATTTT
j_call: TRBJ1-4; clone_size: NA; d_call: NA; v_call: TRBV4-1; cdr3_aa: CASSPPGGSVGEKLFF; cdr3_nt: TGCGCCAGCAGCCCACCCGGAGGGTCCGTGGGTGAAAAACTGTTTTTT
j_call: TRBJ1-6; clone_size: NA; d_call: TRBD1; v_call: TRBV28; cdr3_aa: CASRKGQTIYNSPLHF; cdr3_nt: TGTGCCAGCAGAAAGGGACAGACCATTTATAATTCACCCCTCCACTTT
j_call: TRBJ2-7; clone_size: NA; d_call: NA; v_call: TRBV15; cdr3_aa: CATSTGGSTYEQYF; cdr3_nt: TGTGCCACCAGCACAGGAGGGAGCACCTACGAGCAGTACTTC
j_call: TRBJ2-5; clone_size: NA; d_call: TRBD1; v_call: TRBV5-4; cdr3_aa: CASSRSPGQGAETQYF; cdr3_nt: TGTGCCAGCAGCAGGTCACCGGGACAGGGAGCAGAGACCCAGTACTTC
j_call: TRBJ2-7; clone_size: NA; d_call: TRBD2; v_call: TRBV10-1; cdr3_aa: CASSESTAGAGEQYF; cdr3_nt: TGCGCCAGCAGTGAGTCGACAGCGGGGGCGGGCGAGCAGTACTTC
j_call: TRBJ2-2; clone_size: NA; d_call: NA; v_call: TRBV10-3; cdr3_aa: CAISESREANTGELFF; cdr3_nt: TGTGCCATCAGTGAGTCGAGGGAAGCGAACACCGGGGAGCTGTTTTTT
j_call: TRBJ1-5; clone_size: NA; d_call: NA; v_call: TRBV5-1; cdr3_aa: CASSLAGGSNQPQHF; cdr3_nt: TGCGCCAGCAGCTTGGCCGGGGGTAGCAATCAGCCCCAGCATTTT
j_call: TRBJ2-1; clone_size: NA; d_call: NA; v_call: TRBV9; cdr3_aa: CASSGAAYNEQFF; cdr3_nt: TGTGCCAGCAGCGGGGCCGCCTACAATGAGCAGTTCTTC
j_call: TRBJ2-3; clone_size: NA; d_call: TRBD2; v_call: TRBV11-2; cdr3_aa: CASSLGGAGGPSDTQYF; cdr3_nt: TGTGCCAGCAGCTTAGGCGGAGCGGGAGGTCCATCAGATACGCAGTATTTT
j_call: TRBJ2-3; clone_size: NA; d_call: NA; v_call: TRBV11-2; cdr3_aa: CASSLVSVTDTQYF; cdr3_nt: TGTGCCAGCAGCTTAGTGTCGGTCACAGATACGCAGTATTTT
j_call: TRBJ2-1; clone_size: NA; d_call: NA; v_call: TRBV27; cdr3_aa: CASSLRSGSPYNEQFF; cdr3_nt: TGTGCCAGCAGTTTACGATCCGGGAGTCCCTACAATGAGCAGTTCTTC
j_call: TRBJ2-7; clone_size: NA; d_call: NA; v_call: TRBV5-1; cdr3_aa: CASSPDTNYEQYF; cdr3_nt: TGCGCCAGCAGCCCCGACACCAACTACGAGCAGTACTTC
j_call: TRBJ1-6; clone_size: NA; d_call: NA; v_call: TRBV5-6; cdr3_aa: CASSPAGPSPLHF; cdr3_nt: TGTGCCAGCAGCCCGGCGGGCCCCTCACCCCTCCACTTT
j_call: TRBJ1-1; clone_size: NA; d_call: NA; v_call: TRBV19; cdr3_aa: CASSTLPGSNTEAFF; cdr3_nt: TGTGCCAGTAGTACCCTCCCAGGATCGAACACTGAAGCTTTCTTT
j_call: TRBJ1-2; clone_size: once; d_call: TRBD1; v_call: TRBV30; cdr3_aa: CAWSVPGTAYGYTF; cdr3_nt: TGTGCCTGGAGTGTCCCGGGGACAGCCTATGGCTACACCTTC
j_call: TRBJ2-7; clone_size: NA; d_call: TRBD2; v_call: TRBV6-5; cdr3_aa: CATTGLAYEQYF; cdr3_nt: TGTGCCACCACAGGACTAGCCTACGAGCAGTACTTC
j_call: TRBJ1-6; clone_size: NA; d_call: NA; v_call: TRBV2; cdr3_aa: CASSSGLALLSPLHF; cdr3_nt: TGTGCCAGCAGTTCGGGACTGGCTCTGTTGTCACCCCTCCACTTT
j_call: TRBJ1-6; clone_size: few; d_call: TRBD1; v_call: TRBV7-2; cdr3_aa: CASNRGIDSPLHF; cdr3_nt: TGTGCCAGCAACAGGGGAATTGATTCACCCCTCCACTTT
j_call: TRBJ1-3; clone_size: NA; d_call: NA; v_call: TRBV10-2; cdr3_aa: CASSDSGGNTIYF; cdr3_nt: TGCGCCAGCAGTGATAGTGGTGGAAACACCATATATTTT
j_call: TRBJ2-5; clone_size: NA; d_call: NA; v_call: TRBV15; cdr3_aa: CATSRVGAGQETQYF; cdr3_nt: TGTGCCACCAGCAGAGTTGGGGCGGGGCAAGAGACCCAGTACTTC
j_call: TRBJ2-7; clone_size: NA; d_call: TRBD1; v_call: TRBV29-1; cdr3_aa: CSVEGGRGQYEQYF; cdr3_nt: TGCAGCGTTGAGGGGGGCAGGGGGCAGTACGAGCAGTACTTC
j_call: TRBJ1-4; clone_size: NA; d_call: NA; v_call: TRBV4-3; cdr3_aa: CASSQRGGNEKLFF; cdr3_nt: TGCGCCAGCAGCCAAAGGGGGGGTAATGAAAAACTGTTTTTT
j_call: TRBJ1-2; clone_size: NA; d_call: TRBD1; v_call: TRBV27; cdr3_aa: CASSLRQGAFPDGYTF; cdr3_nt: TGTGCCAGCAGTTTAAGGCAGGGGGCGTTCCCAGATGGCTACACCTTC
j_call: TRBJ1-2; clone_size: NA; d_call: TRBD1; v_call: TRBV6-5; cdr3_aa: CASSSGDRGYGYTF; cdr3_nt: TGTGCCAGCAGTTCGGGGGACAGAGGTTATGGCTACACCTTC